This TCR beta chain derives from a study of blood T cell repertoires in COVID-19 (dated by TCRdb to the early 2020s). Broadly, across the study: The collaborator samples originated in the United States, Italy and Spain and spanned the acute and convalescent phases of COVID-19. The material from the prospective study consisted of cDNA or gDNA derived from T cells, B-cell-depleted T cells, or PBMCs. Deeply sampled blood TCRbeta repertoires from subjects exposed to, actively infected with, or recovered from COVID-19 were included in the dataset. The repertoires were made available in a free public database intended to serve as a resource for research on the immune response to SARS-CoV-2. The samples were drawn from the first 160 participants of the ongoing ImmuneRACE study and from over 950 subjects provided by 6 global collaborators. A de-identified subject ID, COVID-19 status, age in years and sex were almost always included in the sample metadata. Where available, HLA class I and class II types were obtained from metadata supplied by the sample provider rather than from assay-based typing. Findings and caveats that apply to the study as a whole: The quantity of clinical and demographic metadata differed by source and by participant and was supplied without curation.

The immunoSEQ Assay, a bias-controlled multiplex PCR, was used to amplify TCRbeta CDR3 regions from genomic DNA. The study's own analysis went as follows. Nucleated cell counts per sample were estimated from amplification of reference gene primers within the assay. To quantify the absolute abundance of each unique TCRbeta CDR3 rearrangement, sequence reads were collapsed and filtered. For each sample, productive Simpson clonality was calculated by taking the square root of Simpson's diversity index across productive rearrangements. In TCRdb, the immuneACCESS table is reduced to in-frame sequences with V and J assigned. These tables do not hold every clone; where another copy was compared, an unresolved V gene accounts for under half, and the others remain unexplained. V, J and clone size are those of that table, while D and trimming were read from the DNA. In this sample the table shows 70,000 to 95,000 clones, roughly 90% of which occur a single time. The biggest ten clones account for around 2.6% of the sample.

In the germline V gene, CDR1 corresponds to MNHEY and CDR2 to SVGAGI. The CDR3 numbers 12 residues from cysteine through phenylalanine. Only CDR3 DNA is held: 36 bases, read in frame from base 1. The junction shows trimming of 4 bases on V and 5 bases on J, plus 8 bases between the germline ends. One collaborating source in Seattle enrolled patients while the patients were actively infected and followed the patients over time throughout the course of disease. Each collaborating institution followed its own protocols to collect whole blood in K2EDTA tubes. For TCRbeta analysis, collaborators shipped samples as frozen whole blood, isolated PBMCs, or DNA extracted from either of those sample types. Concerning this clone: The target of this receptor is not known. Base qualities are not recorded, but no much larger clone differs from it by a single base.

This TCR came from a man in his fifties with COVID-19, enrolled during active disease. Sequenced material: peripheral blood. The rearrangement combines TRBV6-5 with TRBJ2-5, with TRBD2 tentatively as D gene (6 bases match). The DNA is as follows: TGTGCCAGCAGTTCGGGGAGGGAGACCCAGTACTTC. Its product reads: CASSSGRETQYF.